The 20 T cell receptor beta chains in this list originate from one sample, sequenced in a study of response to subunit inactivated influenza vaccine. TCRdb fed the RT-PCR reads into MiXCR, producing one record per CDR3 protein. The table has around 480,000 distinct CDR3 sequences, approximately 16% seen once; the top ten hold less than 4%. Sequencing was performed on CD4+ T cells sorted from PBMCs, taken less than 30 months after vaccination. These receptor sequences come from a man aged 45 to 75 who received an inactivated influenza vaccine.

The rearrangement uses TRBV20-1 and TRBJ2-2; 13 bases are shared with TRBD2. The CDR3 spans 18 residues. Germline V CDR1 and CDR2: DFQATT, SNEGSKA (reference sequence). Trimming at V came to 3 bases and at J to 4 bases, leaving 11 bases not matched to a gene. CDR3 coding DNA: TGCAGTGCTAGTGTCGGACTAGCGGGAGTAGCGGGCACCGGGGAGCTGTTTTTT. Its translation is CSASVGLAGVAGTGELFF.

The V gene is TRBV29-1, the J gene TRBJ2-7; 9 bases align to TRBD2. This CDR3 comprises 14 residues. Germline V gene sequence: CDR1 SQVTM, CDR2 ANQGSEA. Trimming cost V 4 bases and J 5 bases; bases outside gene matches: 9. The CDR3 region has the DNA TGCAGCGTTGTAGGGGCGGGAGGGCCGCACGAGCAGTACTTC. It specifies CSVVGAGGPHEQYF.

V and J are TRBV20-1 and TRBJ2-1; 15 nucleotides match TRBD2. Trimming took 5 bases from V and 8 from J; bases not matched to a gene: 7. The germline V gene encodes CDR1 DFQATT and CDR2 SNEGSKA (reference sequence). This CDR3 has 15 residues. This chain's CDR3 is CSARTSGGGRDEQFF. The CDR3 DNA reads as TGCAGTGCTCGGACTAGCGGGGGGGGTCGTGATGAGCAGTTCTTC.

In its sample, this clonotype was seen many times. The J gene is TRBJ2-5, the V gene TRBV2; 10 positions match TRBD2. J was trimmed by 2 bases and V by 6 bases; bases with no gene match: 6. The CDR3 spans 15 residues. Per the germline V gene, CDR1 is SNHLY and CDR2 is FYNNEI. The chain's CDR3 is CASRWTSGSQETQYF. In nucleotides, the CDR3 is TGTGCCAGCAGGTGGACTAGCGGCTCTCAAGAGACCCAGTACTTC.

The chain recombines TRBV5-6 with TRBJ2-3, with 9 bases that match TRBD2. The CDR3 totals 17 residues. J was trimmed by 1 base and V by 1 base; bases with no gene match: 7. Germline V gene data show CDR1 as SGHDT and CDR2 as YYEEEE. The CDR3 nucleotides are TGTGCCAGCAGCTTGAAGACCTCTAGCGGGGGCACAGATACGCAGTATTTT. Residues: CASSLKTSSGGTDTQYF.

This clonotype turned up a few times. V is TRBV5-1 and J is TRBJ2-7, with D possibly being TRBD1 or TRBD2 (5 bases each). Trimming took 4 bases from V and 5 from J, leaving 10 bases between them. This CDR3 comprises 12 residues. Per the germline V gene, CDR1 is SGHRS and CDR2 is YFSETQ. CDR3 nucleotide sequence: TGCGCCAGCAGCACTCAGGGAGACGAGCAGTACTTC. It translates to CASSTQGDEQYF.

This clonotype has a handful of counts. The CDR3, as DNA: TGTGCCAGCAGTTGGGCAACCCTCGGACAGGGGGCGACCTACAATGAGCAGTTCTTC. It encodes CASSWATLGQGATYNEQFF. The V and J genes are TRBV28 and TRBJ2-1; 11 bases line up with TRBD1. The CDR3 spans 19 residues. Germline values: CDR1 MDHEN, CDR2 SYDVKM. Trimming cost V 4 bases and J 2 bases; bases outside gene matches: 13.

The chain recombines TRBV20-1 with TRBJ2-7; D call uncertain. The CDR3 extends over 14 amino acids. CDR1 is DFQATT, CDR2 SNEGSKA, per germline (reference sequence). V was cut by 3 bases and J by 0 bases, with 12 bases left in between. The CDR3 DNA reads TGCAGTGCTAGGAAAGTTGGGCGCTCCTACGAGCAGTACTTC. Protein sequence: CSARKVGRSYEQYF.

J is TRBJ2-1 and V is TRBV12-3 or TRBV12-4; 9 bases align to TRBD2. J lost 9 bases, V lost 6 bases, and 21 bases had no gene match. The CDR3 contains 18 residues. CDR3: CASSPLGGGVRGHGEQFF. CDR3 DNA: TGTGCCAGCAGCCCCCTGGGCGGGGGGGTCAGAGGCCACGGTGAGCAGTTCTTC.

This clonotype was seen a few times. The V call is TRBV4-2, the J call TRBJ2-7; TRBD2 matches 8 bases. There are 20 residues in the CDR3. In germline, CDR1 is LGHNA, CDR2 YNFKEQ. Trimming at V came to 0 bases and at J to 1 base, leaving 17 bases not matched to a gene. The CDR3 protein is CASSQDRWSAGAPLSYEQYF. CDR3 nucleotide sequence: TGTGCCAGCAGCCAAGATCGATGGTCAGCGGGAGCCCCACTATCCTACGAGCAGTACTTC.

V gene TRBV6-5 combines with J gene TRBJ2-3; D remains unclear. CDR3 length: 14 residues. CDR1 is MNHEY, CDR2 SVGAGI, per germline. The V gene lost 0 bases and the J gene lost 3 bases, with 7 bases spanning the gap. Here the CDR3 reads CASSYSRETDTQYF. Here the CDR3 DNA reads TGTGCCAGCAGTTACTCAAGGGAAACAGATACGCAGTATTTT.

The chain combines TRBV20-1 with TRBJ1-6, with D perhaps TRBD1 (6 bases). Germline assignment: CDR1 DFQATT and CDR2 SNEGSKA (reference sequence). The CDR3 is 14 amino acids. Trimming pared 6 bases from V and 4 bases from J, leaving 13 bases between. The CDR3 spells CSAEEGQYNSPLHF. CDR3 bases: TGCAGTGCCGAGGAAGGACAGTATAATTCACCCCTCCACTTT.

At least ten counts were recorded for this clonotype. This chain joins TRBV7-2 and TRBJ1-1; the D gene is possibly TRBD1 (5 bases). Between the trimmed V and J ends, which lost 1 base and 10 bases, there was a span of 16 bases. Germline assignment: CDR1 SGHTA and CDR2 FQGNSA. The CDR3 is made up of 14 amino acids. This CDR3 reads CASSLGIWDEGAFF. CDR3 bases: TGTGCCAGCAGCTTAGGTATTTGGGACGAAGGAGCTTTCTTT.

This clonotype was picked up a small number of times. The chain has TRBV20-1 and TRBJ2-5, with D possibly being TRBD2 (5 bases). Germline V gives CDR1 DFQATT, CDR2 SNEGSKA (reference sequence). Trimming removed 4 bases from V and 7 bases from J, with 16 bases in between. The CDR3 sequence is 13 residues long. The CDR3 sequence: CSAIETTSGTQYF. CDR3 nucleotide sequence: TGCAGTGCTATAGAGACTACCTCAGGGACCCAGTACTTC.

This clonotype turned up a few times. V and J are TRBV5-5 and TRBJ1-2; the match to TRBD1 covers 8 bases. The CDR3 consists of 15 residues. Germline trimming cut 4 bases from V and 2 bases from J; bases unmatched to any gene: 7. The germline V gene has CDR1 SGHKS and CDR2 YYEKEE (reference sequence). CDR3 loop: CASSMTGVGNYGYTF. The CDR3 coding sequence is TGTGCCAGCAGCATGACAGGGGTAGGAAACTATGGCTACACCTTC.

This clonotype was found a few times. CDR3 region: CSASRQGAEYGYTF. The CDR3 DNA is TGCAGTGCTAGCCGACAGGGGGCCGAATATGGCTACACCTTC. The chain recombines TRBV20-1 with TRBJ1-2; 10 bases align to TRBD1. CDR1 is DFQATT and CDR2 is SNEGSKA in the germline V gene (reference sequence). This CDR3 region has 14 residues. Trimming took 3 bases from V and 5 from J; bases not matched to a gene: 6.

A few counts support this clonotype. The gene calls are TRBV6-1 and TRBJ2-5, with a weak D call TRBD2 (5 bases). V was pared by 6 bases and J by 5 bases, with 19 bases between. This CDR3 spans 15 amino acids. The germline CDR1 and CDR2 sequences are MNHNS and SASEGT. Here the CDR3 DNA reads TGTGCCAGCAGCCCACGCCGGGTAGGAGGTGAGACCCAGTACTTC. Protein product: CASSPRRVGGETQYF.

This sequence joins TRBV20-1 and TRBJ2-5; no reliable D call. Germline CDR1 DFQATT, CDR2 SNEGSKA (reference sequence). This CDR3 contains 13 residues. V dropped 3 bases and J dropped 4 bases, with 12 bases sitting between them. CDR3 loop: CSASGSWAETQYF. The CDR3 bases are TGCAGTGCTAGCGGTTCATGGGCAGAGACCCAGTACTTC.

This clonotype was detected a few times. The chain couples TRBV10-3 to TRBJ2-2, with D maybe TRBD2 (5 bases). V lost 0 bases, J lost 0 bases, and 8 bases lay in between. The germline V gene has CDR1 ENHRY and CDR2 SYGVKD. This CDR3 comprises 16 residues. The CDR3 region is CAISESTGSNTGELFF. DNA of the CDR3: TGTGCCATCAGTGAGTCAACGGGGTCGAACACCGGGGAGCTGTTTTTT.

Ten or more counts support this clonotype. The CDR3 DNA sequence: TGTGCCAGCAGTTACTCGTTGTGGCCTAGCGGGGTGCGGGCCCATGAGCAGTTCTTC. It specifies CASSYSLWPSGVRAHEQFF. The chain carries TRBV6-2 or TRBV6-3 and TRBJ2-1, with 9 bases lining up with TRBD2. Losses at the gene ends were 0 bases for V and 8 bases for J; bases not matched to a gene: 17. The CDR3 consists of 19 residues. Germline V lookup: CDR1 MNHEY, CDR2 SVGEGT.